Below, 20 T cell receptor beta chains from the same sample are listed, as sequenced in a study of OX40 agonist ivuxolimab in advanced cancers. Profiled with immunoSEQ multiplex PCR; TCRdb holds only in-frame clones, not every one. The sample lists roughly 70,000 clones; around 90% were seen once. Here the sequenced sample was CD4+ or CD8+ T cells sorted from blood, taken in a trial of the OX40 agonist ivuxolimab. Source of these receptors: an adult with an advanced solid tumor such as melanoma, head and neck, liver or kidney cancer.

The chain recombines TRBV5-5 with TRBJ1-2; 7 nucleotides align to TRBD1. CDR1 and CDR2 (germline): SGHKS, YYEKEE (reference sequence). This CDR3 has 13 residues. Trimming cost V 4 bases and J 8 bases; bases outside gene matches: 8. The chain's CDR3 is CASSADRVSGYTF. The DNA for the CDR3 is TGTGCCAGCAGCGCCGACAGGGTTAGCGGCTACACCTTC.

The chain recombines TRBV5-1 with TRBJ1-5, with 10 nucleotides matching TRBD1. V lost 5 bases, J lost 5 bases, and 4 bases stayed unmatched. The CDR3 consists of 14 residues. From germline, CDR1 is SGHRS and CDR2 YFSETQ. The DNA for the CDR3 is TGCGCCAGCAGTCTGACAGGGGGCGATCAGCCCCAGCATTTT. Protein: CASSLTGGDQPQHF.

The chain is built from TRBV2 and TRBJ2-7; 7 bases are a match to TRBD1. This CDR3 has 12 amino acids. CDR1 is SNHLY and CDR2 is FYNNEI in the germline V gene. V was clipped by 8 bases and J by 3 bases; unmatched bases: 4. The CDR3 reads CASGQVVYEQYF. The CDR3, as DNA: TGTGCCAGCGGACAGGTTGTCTACGAGCAGTACTTC.

The chain carries TRBV5-4 and TRBJ1-3; possible D gene TRBD1, 5 bases. CDR1 is SGHNT and CDR2 is YYREEE in the germline V gene (reference sequence). The CDR3 totals 16 residues. Trimming left V 1 base short and J 0 bases short, with 11 bases between. The CDR3 coding sequence is TGTGCCAGCAGCTTGTGGTCGAGGGGCTCTGGAAACACCATATATTTT. This codes for CASSLWSRGSGNTIYF.

The chain has TRBV25-1 and TRBJ1-2; D possibly corresponds to TRBD1 (6 bases). Germline values: CDR1 MGHDK, CDR2 SYGVNS. The CDR3 is 15 residues long. V was pared by 3 bases and J by 4 bases, with 15 bases between. As DNA, the CDR3 is TGTGCCAGCAGTGAGGTAGGGGGGACGACCTATGGCTACACCTTC. It translates to CASSEVGGTTYGYTF.

The CDR3 sequence is CASSLRDRGRNEQFF. For the CDR3, the DNA is TGTGCCAGCAGTTTACGGGACAGGGGGCGCAATGAGCAGTTCTTC. The chain combines TRBV28 with TRBJ2-1; 12 positions match TRBD1. CDR1 is MDHEN, CDR2 SYDVKM, per germline. Trimming cost V 2 bases and J 6 bases; bases outside gene matches: 2. The CDR3 is made up of 15 amino acids.

The gene calls are TRBV18 and TRBJ1-6; no firm D call. This CDR3 has 15 residues. V was pared by 2 bases and J by 10 bases, with 15 bases between. Germline CDR1 is KGHSH and CDR2 is LQKENI. For the CDR3, the DNA is TGTGCCAGCTCACCATTAACAGAGGGCGGATCACCCCTCCACTTT. This gives the protein CASSPLTEGGSPLHF.

The chain is built from TRBV6-5 and TRBJ2-5; 11 nucleotides agree with TRBD2. This CDR3 contains 14 residues. V was pared by 6 bases and J by 7 bases, with 7 bases of the junction left unmatched. Germline CDR1 MNHEY, CDR2 SVGAGI. Written as DNA, the CDR3 is TGTGCCAGCAGAAGACTAGCGGGACAGGGGACCCAGTACTTC. The encoded protein is CASRRLAGQGTQYF.

The J gene is TRBJ2-3, the V gene TRBV10-3, with D unclear. Germline assignment: CDR1 ENHRY and CDR2 SYGVKD. The germline V and J ends were trimmed by 6 bases and 0 bases, with 13 bases remaining between them. There are 15 residues in the CDR3. The DNA for the CDR3 is TGTGCCATCAGCTTGACTGGAACTAGCACAGATACGCAGTATTTT. This translates into CAISLTGTSTDTQYF.

The chain has TRBV11-2 and TRBJ2-1; 14 bases agree with TRBD2. Germline CDR1 SGHAT, CDR2 FQNNGV. V lost 2 bases and J lost 0; bases outside the gene matches: 3. This CDR3 spans 18 amino acids. The CDR3 nucleotides read TGTGCCAGCAGCTTATGGACTAGCGGGGGGCGCTCCTACAATGAGCAGTTCTTC. It translates to CASSLWTSGGRSYNEQFF.

The CDR3 reads CASSVRETQYF. In DNA, the CDR3 is TGTGCCAGCAGTGTGCGAGAGACCCAGTACTTC. The V call is TRBV2, the J call TRBJ2-5; D is unclear. The CDR3 length is 11 residues. CDR1 is SNHLY and CDR2 is FYNNEI in the germline V gene. Trimming stripped 4 bases from V and 4 bases from J, with 4 bases between.

V usage is TRBV19 and J usage is TRBJ2-3; 9 bases fit TRBD1. The ends lost 4 bases at V and 4 bases at J; junction bases unmatched: 9. The CDR3 spans 16 residues. The germline V gene has CDR1 LNHDA and CDR2 SQIVND (reference sequence). The CDR3 DNA sequence: TGTGCCAGTAGTACGCCCCGGGACAGGGATGCAGATACGCAGTATTTT. It is translated as CASSTPRDRDADTQYF. The entire variable domain, with the rest obtained from reference TRBV19 and TRBJ2-3, is as follows: DGGITQSPKYLFRKEGQNVTLSCEQNLNHDAMYWYRQDPGQGLRLIYYSQIVNDFQKGDIAEGYSVSREKKESFPLTVTSAQKNPTAFYLCASSTPRDRDADTQYFGPGTRLTVL.

The chain employs TRBV5-1 and TRBJ2-3; D uncertain. The CDR3 has 13 residues. Germline CDR1 and CDR2: SGHRS and YFSETQ. V was clipped by 4 bases and J by 6 bases, with 12 bases between them. CDR3 sequence: CASSIFLGDTQYF. CDR3 bases: TGCGCCAGCAGCATATTTCTCGGGGATACGCAGTATTTT.

This clone was observed once. The CDR3 DNA reads TGTGCCAGCAGCGCGACAGGGGAAGGCTACACCTTC. It specifies CASSATGEGYTF. This chain joins TRBV27 and TRBJ1-2, with 8 bases that match TRBD1. This CDR3 spans 12 amino acids. V was pared by 6 bases and J by 8 bases, with 5 bases of the junction left unmatched. Germline V gene data show CDR1 as MNHEY and CDR2 as SMNVEV (reference sequence).

The V gene is TRBV12-5, the J gene TRBJ2-3; 7 bases line up with TRBD1. CDR1 is LGHNT and CDR2 is FRNRAP in the germline V gene. J was trimmed by 4 bases and V by 1 base; bases with no gene match: 5. This CDR3 is built from 15 residues. This CDR3 is CASGLGRTGADTQYF. The CDR3 DNA reads TGTGCTAGTGGTTTGGGGAGGACAGGCGCAGATACGCAGTATTTT.

This rearrangement joins TRBV15 to TRBJ1-4, with D possibly being TRBD1 (6 bases). CDR1 is LNHNV, CDR2 YYDKDF, per germline (reference sequence). Trimming took off 8 bases at V and 7 bases at J, with 14 bases between the two ends. The CDR3 totals 13 residues. The CDR3 DNA follows: TGTGCCACCGCGGGGGGCATATCTGAAAAACTGTTTTTT. Protein sequence: CATAGGISEKLFF.

The J gene is TRBJ2-5, the V gene TRBV6-5; tentatively, D is TRBD1 (5 bases). The germline CDR1 and CDR2 sequences are MNHEY and SVGAGI. This CDR3 has 13 residues. The V gene lost 5 bases and the J gene lost 4 bases, with 11 bases spanning the gap. CDR3 loop: CASSTWQGETQYF. CDR3 sequence (DNA): TGTGCCAGCAGTACTTGGCAGGGAGAGACCCAGTACTTC.

This clone was observed a single time. The genes are TRBV12-5 and TRBJ2-2, with D perhaps matching TRBD2 (5 bases). Per germline, CDR1 LGHNT and CDR2 FRNRAP. The length of the CDR3 is 14 residues. Trimming left V 5 bases short and J 6 bases short, with 13 bases between. In DNA, the CDR3 is TGTGCTAGTGGTGCGGACGGGAAACCCGGGGAGCTGTTTTTT. Its protein is CASGADGKPGELFF.

The chain links TRBV14 to TRBJ1-1; 7 bases fit TRBD1. The CDR3 has 14 residues. V shed 0 bases and J 7 bases; nucleotides not matched to a gene: 5. Germline V lookup: CDR1 SGHDN, CDR2 FVKESK. The chain's CDR3 is CASSQEQGTGEAFF. CDR3 DNA sequence: TGTGCCAGCAGCCAAGAACAGGGGACGGGTGAAGCTTTCTTT.

The chain is built from TRBV19 and TRBJ1-3; D is ambiguous. In germline, CDR1 is LNHDA, CDR2 SQIVND (reference sequence). Trimming cost V 8 bases and J 7 bases, with 9 bases left between them. The CDR3 sequence is 11 residues long. The CDR3 bases are TGTGCCAGTTCCTCGCTGAACACCATATATTTT. It specifies CASSSLNTIYF. Supplemented by reference TRBV19 and TRBJ1-3, the full variable domain reads DGGITQSPKYLFRKEGQNVTLSCEQNLNHDAMYWYRQDPGQGLRLIYYSQIVNDFQKGDIAEGYSVSREKKESFPLTVTSAQKNPTAFYLCASSSLNTIYFGEGSWLTVV.